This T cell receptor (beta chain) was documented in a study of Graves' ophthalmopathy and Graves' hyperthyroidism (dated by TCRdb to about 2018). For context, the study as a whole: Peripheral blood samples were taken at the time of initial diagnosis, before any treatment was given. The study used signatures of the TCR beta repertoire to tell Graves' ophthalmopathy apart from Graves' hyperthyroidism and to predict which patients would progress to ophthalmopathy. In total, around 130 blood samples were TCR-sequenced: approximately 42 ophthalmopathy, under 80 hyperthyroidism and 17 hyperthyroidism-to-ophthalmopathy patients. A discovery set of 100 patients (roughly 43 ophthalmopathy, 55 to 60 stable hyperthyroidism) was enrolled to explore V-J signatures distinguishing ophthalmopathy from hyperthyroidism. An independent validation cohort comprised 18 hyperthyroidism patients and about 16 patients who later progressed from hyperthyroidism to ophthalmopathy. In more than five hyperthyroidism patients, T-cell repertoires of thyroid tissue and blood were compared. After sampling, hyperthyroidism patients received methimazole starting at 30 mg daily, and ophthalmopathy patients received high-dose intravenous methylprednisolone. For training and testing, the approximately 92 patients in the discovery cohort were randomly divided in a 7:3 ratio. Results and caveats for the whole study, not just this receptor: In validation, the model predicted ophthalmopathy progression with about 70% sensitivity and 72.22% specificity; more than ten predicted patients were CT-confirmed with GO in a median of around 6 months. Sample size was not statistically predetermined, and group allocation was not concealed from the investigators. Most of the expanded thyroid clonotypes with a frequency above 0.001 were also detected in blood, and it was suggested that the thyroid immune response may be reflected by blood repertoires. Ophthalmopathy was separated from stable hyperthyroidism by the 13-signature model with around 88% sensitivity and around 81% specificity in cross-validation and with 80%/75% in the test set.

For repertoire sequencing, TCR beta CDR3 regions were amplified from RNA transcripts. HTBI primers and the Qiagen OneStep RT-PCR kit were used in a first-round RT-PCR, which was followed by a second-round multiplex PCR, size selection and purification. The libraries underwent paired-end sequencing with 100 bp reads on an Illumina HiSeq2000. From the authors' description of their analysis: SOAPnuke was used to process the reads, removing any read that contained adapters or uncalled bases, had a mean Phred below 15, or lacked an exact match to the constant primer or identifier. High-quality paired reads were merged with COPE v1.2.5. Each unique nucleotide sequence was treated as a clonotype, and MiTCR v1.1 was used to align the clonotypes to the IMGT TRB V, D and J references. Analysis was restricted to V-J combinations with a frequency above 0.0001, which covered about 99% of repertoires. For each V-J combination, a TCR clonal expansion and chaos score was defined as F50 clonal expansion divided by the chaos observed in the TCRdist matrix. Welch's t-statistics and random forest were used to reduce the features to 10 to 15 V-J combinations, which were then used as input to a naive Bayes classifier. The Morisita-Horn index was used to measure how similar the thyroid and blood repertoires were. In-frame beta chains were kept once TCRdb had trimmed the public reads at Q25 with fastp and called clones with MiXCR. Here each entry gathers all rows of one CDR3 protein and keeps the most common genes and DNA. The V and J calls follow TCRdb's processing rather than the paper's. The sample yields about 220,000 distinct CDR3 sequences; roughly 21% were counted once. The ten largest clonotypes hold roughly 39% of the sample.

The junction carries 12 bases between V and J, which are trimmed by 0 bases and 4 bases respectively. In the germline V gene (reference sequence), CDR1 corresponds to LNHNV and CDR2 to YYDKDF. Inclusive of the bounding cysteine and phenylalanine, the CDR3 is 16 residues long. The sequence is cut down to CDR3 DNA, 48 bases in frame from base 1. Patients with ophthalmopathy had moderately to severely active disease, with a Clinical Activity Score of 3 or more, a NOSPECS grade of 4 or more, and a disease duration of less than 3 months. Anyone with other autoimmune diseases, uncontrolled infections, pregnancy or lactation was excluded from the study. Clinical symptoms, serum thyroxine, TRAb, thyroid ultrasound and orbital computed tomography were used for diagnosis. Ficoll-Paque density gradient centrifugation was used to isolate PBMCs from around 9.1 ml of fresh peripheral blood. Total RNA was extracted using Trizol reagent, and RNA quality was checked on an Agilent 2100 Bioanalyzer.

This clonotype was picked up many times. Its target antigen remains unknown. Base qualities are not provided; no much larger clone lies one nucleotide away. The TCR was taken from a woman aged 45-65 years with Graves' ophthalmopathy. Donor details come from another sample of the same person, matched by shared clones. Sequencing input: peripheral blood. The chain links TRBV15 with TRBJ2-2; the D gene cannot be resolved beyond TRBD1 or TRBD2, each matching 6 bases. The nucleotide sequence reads TGTGCCACCAGCAGAGATTCCGGGGGCAGCACCGGGGAGCTGTTTTTT. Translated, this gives CATSRDSGGSTGELFF.